The clone carrying this T cell receptor (beta chain) has just one count. Its antigen remains unknown. This sample was taken from a study of cytomegalovirus exposure and HLA in healthy donors. The study's findings and limits: Several of the most significant clusters were apparently associated with common viral pathogens in a later analysis.

The V and J ends lost 1 base and 4 bases, in that order; junction bases with no gene match: 6. The CDR3 runs to 15 residues. Germline lookup yields CDR1 ENHRY and CDR2 SYGVKD. The study ran its PCR with 60 Vbeta and 13 Jbeta primers. Method: immunoSEQ multiplex PCR; TCRdb's copy keeps in-frame clones and lacks some. This sample has around 300,000 clones; 84% occur once, and the top ten carry about 2%. This TCR was recovered from a woman in her thirties or forties in good health and CMV-seropositive. This chain joins TRBV10-3 and TRBJ1-1, with TRBD1 matching over 7 bases. Material for sequencing was PBMCs. The DNA of the CDR3 is TGTGCCATCAGTGAGTTTACAGGGGTAGGCACTGAAGCTTTCTTT. Translated, it gives CAISEFTGVGTEAFF.